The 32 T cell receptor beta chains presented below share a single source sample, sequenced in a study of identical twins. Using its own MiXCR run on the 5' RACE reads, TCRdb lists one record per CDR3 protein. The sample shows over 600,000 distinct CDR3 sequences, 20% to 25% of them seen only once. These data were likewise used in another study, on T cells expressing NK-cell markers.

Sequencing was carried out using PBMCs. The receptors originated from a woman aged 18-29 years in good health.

The CDR3 protein is CASSPDRVGYQETQYF. For the CDR3, the DNA is TGTGCCAGCAGTCCGGACAGGGTGGGTTACCAAGAGACCCAGTACTTC. The chain uses TRBV12-3 or TRBV12-4 and TRBJ2-5, with 8 bases aligning to TRBD1. The CDR3 consists of 16 residues. Trimming cost V 5 bases and J 0 bases; bases outside gene matches: 8.

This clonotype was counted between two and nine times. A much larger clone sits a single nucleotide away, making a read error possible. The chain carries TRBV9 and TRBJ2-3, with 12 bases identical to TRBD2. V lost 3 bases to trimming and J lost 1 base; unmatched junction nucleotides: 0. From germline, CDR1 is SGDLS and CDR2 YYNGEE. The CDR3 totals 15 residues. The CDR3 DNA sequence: TGTGCCAGCAGCGGACTAGCGGGGGGCACAGATACGCAGTATTTT. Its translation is CASSGLAGGTDTQYF.

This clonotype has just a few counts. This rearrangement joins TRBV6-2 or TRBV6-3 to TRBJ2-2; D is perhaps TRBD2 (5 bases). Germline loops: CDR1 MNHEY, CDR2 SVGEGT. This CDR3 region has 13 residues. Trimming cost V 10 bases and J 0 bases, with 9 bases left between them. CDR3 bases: TGTGCCAACAGCGGCCCGAACACCGGGGAGCTGTTTTTT. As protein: CANSGPNTGELFF.

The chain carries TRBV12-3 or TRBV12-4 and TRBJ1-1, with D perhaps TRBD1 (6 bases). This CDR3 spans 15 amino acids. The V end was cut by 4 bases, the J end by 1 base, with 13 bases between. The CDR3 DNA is TGTGCCAGCAGTTCCCCTTCGACAGGGAACACTGAAGCTTTCTTT. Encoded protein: CASSSPSTGNTEAFF.

CDR3 region: CSARGGTLETQYF. CDR3 DNA sequence: TGCAGTGCTAGAGGAGGGACTCTAGAGACCCAGTACTTC. V and J are TRBV20-1 and TRBJ2-5; tentative D call: TRBD2 (6 bases). This CDR3 is built from 13 residues. Germline V gene lookup returns CDR1 DFQATT and CDR2 SNEGSKA (reference sequence). Trimming left V 1 base short and J 4 bases short, with 10 bases between.

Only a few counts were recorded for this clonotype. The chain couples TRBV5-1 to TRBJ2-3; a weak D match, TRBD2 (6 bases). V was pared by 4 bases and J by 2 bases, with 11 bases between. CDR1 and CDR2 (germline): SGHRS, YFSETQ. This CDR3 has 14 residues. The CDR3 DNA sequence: TGCGCCAGCAGCGTGGCGGGGTTCACAGATACGCAGTATTTT. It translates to CASSVAGFTDTQYF. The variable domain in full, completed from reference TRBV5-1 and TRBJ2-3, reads KAGVTQTPRYLIKTRGQQVTLSCSPISGHRSVSWYQQTPGQGLQFLFEYFSETQRNKGNFPGRFSGRQFSNSRSEMNVSTLELGDSALYLCASSVAGFTDTQYFGPGTRLTVL.

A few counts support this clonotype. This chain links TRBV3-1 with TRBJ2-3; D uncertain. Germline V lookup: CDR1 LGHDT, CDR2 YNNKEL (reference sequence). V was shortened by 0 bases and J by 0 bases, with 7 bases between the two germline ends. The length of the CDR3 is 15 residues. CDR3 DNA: TGTGCCAGCAGCCAAGAGGGTCGGAGCACAGATACGCAGTATTTT. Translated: CASSQEGRSTDTQYF.

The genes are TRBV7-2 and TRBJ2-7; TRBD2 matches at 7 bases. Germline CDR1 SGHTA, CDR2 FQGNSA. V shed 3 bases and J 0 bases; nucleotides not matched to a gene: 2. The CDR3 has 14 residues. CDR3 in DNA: TGTGCCAGCAGCTTCAGCGGGGACTCCTACGAGCAGTACTTC. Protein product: CASSFSGDSYEQYF.

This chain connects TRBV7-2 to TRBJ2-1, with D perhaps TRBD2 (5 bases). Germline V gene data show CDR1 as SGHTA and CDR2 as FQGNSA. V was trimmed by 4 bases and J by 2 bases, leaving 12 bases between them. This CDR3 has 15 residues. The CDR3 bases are TGTGCCAGCAGCTCCCAGCGGAACCCCTACAATGAGCAGTTCTTC. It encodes CASSSQRNPYNEQFF.

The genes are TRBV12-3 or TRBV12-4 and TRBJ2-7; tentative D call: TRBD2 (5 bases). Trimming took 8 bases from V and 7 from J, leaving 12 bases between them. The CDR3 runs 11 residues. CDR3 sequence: CASGREGEQYF. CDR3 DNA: TGTGCCAGCGGTCGGGAAGGGGAGCAGTACTTC.

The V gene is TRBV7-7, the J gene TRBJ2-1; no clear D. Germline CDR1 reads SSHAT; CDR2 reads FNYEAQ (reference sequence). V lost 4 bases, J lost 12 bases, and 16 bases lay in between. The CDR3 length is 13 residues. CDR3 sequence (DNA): TGTGCCAGCAGCTCATCCCCGGAGACGGGGCAGTTCTTC. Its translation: CASSSSPETGQFF.

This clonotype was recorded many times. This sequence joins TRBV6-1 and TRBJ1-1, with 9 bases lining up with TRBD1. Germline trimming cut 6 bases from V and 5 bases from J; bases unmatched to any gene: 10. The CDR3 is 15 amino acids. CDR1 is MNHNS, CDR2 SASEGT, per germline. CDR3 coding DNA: TGTGCCAGCAGCCCACCGGGACAGGGACTTACTGAAGCTTTCTTT. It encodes CASSPPGQGLTEAFF.

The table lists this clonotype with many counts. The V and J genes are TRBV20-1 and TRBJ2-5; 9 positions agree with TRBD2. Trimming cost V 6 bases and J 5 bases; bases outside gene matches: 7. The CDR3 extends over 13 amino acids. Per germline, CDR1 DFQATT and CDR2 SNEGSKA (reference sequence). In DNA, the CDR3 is TGCAGTGCCGTTAGGACTAGCGAGGAGACCCAGTACTTC. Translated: CSAVRTSEETQYF.

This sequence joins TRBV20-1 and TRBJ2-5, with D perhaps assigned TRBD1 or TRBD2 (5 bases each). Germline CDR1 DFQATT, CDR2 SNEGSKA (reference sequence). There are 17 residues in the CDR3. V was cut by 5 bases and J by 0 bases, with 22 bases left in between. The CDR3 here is CSALGTGPGYDQETQYF. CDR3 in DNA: TGCAGTGCTCTAGGGACCGGGCCCGGGTATGACCAAGAGACCCAGTACTTC.

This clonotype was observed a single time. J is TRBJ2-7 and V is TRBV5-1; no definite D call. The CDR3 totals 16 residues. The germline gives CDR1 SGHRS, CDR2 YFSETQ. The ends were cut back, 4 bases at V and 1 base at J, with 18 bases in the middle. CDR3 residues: CASSPGTPGRSYEQYF. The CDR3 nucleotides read TGCGCCAGCAGCCCGGGTACCCCGGGCCGTTCCTACGAGCAGTACTTC.

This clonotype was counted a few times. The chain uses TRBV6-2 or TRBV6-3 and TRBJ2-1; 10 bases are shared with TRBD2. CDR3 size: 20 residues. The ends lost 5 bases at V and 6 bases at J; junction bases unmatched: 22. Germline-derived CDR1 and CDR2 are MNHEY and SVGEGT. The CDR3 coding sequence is TGTGCCAGCAGTCCACGGGACAGCGCTCTAGCGGGAGCCGCTCGCAATGAGCAGTTCTTC. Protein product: CASSPRDSALAGAARNEQFF.

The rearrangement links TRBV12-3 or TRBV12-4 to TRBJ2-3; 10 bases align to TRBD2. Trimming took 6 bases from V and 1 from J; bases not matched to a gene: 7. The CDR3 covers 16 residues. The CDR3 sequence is CASSPRTSGRTDTQYF. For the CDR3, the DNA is TGTGCCAGCAGCCCTCGGACTAGCGGTCGCACAGATACGCAGTATTTT.

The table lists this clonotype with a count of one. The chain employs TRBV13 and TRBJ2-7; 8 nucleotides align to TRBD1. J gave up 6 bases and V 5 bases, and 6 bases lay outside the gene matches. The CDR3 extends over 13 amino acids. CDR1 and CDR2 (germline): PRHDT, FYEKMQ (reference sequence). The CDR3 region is CASSPQGALEQYF. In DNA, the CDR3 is TGTGCCAGCAGCCCGCAGGGGGCTCTCGAGCAGTACTTC.

This CDR3 reads CASSPLGRAEQYF. The CDR3 DNA reads TGTGCCAGCAGCCCCCTGGGGCGGGCTGAGCAGTACTTC. The chain combines TRBV3-1 with TRBJ2-7; either TRBD1 or TRBD2 may supply D (5 bases each). The CDR3 is 13 amino acids. V lost 4 bases, J lost 7 bases, and 14 bases lay in between. Germline V lookup: CDR1 LGHDT, CDR2 YNNKEL (reference sequence).

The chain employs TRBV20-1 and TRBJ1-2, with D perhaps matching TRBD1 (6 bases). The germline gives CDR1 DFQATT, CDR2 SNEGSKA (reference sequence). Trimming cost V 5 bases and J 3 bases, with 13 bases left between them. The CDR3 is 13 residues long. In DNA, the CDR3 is TGCAGTGCTTCAGGACAGTCCGACTATGGCTACACCTTC. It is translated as CSASGQSDYGYTF.

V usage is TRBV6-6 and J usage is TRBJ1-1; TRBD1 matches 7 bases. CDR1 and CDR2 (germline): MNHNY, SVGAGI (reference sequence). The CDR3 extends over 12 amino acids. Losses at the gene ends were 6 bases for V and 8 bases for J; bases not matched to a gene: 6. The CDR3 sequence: CASRTGQTEAFF. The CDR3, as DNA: TGTGCCAGCAGGACGGGACAGACAGAAGCTTTCTTT.

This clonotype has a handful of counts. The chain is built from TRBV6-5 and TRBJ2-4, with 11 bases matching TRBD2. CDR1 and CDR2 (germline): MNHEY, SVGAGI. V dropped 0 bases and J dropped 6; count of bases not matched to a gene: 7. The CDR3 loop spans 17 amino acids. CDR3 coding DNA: TGTGCCAGCAGTTACTCTGTAGCGGGAGGGCGAAGAAACATTCAGTACTTC. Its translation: CASSYSVAGGRRNIQYF.

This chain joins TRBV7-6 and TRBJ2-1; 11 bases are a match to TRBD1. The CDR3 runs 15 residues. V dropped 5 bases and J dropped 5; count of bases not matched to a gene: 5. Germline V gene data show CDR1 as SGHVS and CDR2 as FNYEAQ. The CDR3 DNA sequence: TGTGCCAGCAGCCACCGGGACAGGGGGAACAATGAGCAGTTCTTC. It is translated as CASSHRDRGNNEQFF.

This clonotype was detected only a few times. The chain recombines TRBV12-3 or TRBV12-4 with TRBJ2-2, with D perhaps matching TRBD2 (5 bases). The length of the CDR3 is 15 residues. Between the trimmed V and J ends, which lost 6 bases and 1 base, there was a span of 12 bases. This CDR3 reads CASRVQRMNTGELFF. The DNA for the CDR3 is TGTGCCAGCAGGGTACAGCGGATGAACACCGGGGAGCTGTTTTTT.

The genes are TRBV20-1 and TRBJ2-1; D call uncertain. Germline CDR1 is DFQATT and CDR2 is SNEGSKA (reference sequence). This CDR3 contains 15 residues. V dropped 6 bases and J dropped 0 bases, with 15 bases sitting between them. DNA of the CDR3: TGCAGTGCGAACCCTTTGCGGAGCTCCTACAATGAGCAGTTCTTC. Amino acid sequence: CSANPLRSSYNEQFF.

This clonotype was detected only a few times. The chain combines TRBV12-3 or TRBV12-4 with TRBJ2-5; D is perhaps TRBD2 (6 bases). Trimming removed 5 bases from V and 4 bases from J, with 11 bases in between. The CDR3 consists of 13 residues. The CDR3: CASSQLEGETQYF. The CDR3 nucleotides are TGTGCCAGCAGTCAGTTGGAGGGAGAGACCCAGTACTTC.

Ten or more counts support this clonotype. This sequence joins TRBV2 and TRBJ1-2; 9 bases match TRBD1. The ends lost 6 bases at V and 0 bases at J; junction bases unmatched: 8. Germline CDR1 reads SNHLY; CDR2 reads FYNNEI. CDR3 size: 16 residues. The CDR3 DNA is TGTGCCAGCAGGGTACCGGGACAGGGATCTAACTATGGCTACACCTTC. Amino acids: CASRVPGQGSNYGYTF. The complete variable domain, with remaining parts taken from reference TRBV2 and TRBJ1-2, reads EPEVTQTPSHQVTQMGQEVILRCVPISNHLYFYWYRQILGQKVEFLVSFYNNEISEKSEIFDDQFSVERPDGSNFTLKIRSTKLEDSAMYFCASRVPGQGSNYGYTFGSGTRLTVV.

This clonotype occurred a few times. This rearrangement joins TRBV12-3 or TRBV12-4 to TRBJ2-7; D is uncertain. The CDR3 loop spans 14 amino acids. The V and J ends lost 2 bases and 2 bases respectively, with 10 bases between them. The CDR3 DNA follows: TGTGCCAGCAGTTTACAAGCAGAAGCCTACGAGCAGTACTTC. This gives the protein CASSLQAEAYEQYF.

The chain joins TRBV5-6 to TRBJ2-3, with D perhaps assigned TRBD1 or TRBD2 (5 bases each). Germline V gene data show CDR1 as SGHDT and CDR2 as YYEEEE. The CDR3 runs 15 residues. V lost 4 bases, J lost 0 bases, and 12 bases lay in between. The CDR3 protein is CASSTHRDSTDTQYF. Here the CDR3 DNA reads TGTGCCAGCAGCACCCATCGGGACAGCACAGATACGCAGTATTTT.

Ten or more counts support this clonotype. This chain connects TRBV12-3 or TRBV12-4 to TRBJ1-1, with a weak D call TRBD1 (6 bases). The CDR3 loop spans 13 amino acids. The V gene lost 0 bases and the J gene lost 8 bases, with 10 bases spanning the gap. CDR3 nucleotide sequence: TGTGCCAGCAGTTTAGCGCTTGGGACAGAAGCTTTCTTT. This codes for CASSLALGTEAFF.

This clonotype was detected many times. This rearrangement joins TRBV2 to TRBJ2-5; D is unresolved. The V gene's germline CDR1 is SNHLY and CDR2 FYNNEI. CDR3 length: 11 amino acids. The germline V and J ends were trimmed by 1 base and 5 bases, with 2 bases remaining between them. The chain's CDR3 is CASSEGETQYF. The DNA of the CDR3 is TGTGCCAGCAGTGAAGGGGAGACCCAGTACTTC.

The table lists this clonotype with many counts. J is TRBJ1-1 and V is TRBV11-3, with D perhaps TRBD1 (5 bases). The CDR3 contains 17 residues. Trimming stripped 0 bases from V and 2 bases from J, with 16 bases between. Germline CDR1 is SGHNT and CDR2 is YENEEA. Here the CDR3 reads CASSLDRLGQKNTEAFF. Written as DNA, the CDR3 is TGTGCCAGCAGCTTAGATCGTCTCGGACAAAAAAACACTGAAGCTTTCTTT.